Listed below are T cell receptor beta chains from one sample, sequenced in a study of cytomegalovirus exposure and HLA in healthy donors. Some clones are missing from TCRdb's copy, which holds only in-frame ones; the method was immunoSEQ multiplex PCR. This sample has 150,000 or so clones; about 74% occur once, and the top ten carry around 13%. Input material: PBMCs. All receptors derive from a man between 40 and 49 years old in good health and CMV-seropositive. The CDR3 runs from the conserved cysteine through the conserved F or W. The D gene is left open where the match is weak. Size is omitted from some rows. Given values are once, few, many or a class for expanded clones.

clone_size: .
v_call: TRBV7-2
j_call: TRBJ2-1
d_call: TRBD1
cdr3_aa: CASTPGQGSNEQFF
cdr3_nt: TGTGCCAGCACGCCGGGACAGGGAAGCAATGAGCAGTTCTTC

clone_size: .
v_call: TRBV5-1
j_call: TRBJ2-2
d_call: .
cdr3_aa: CASSWQSRPGRSGELFF
cdr3_nt: TGCGCCAGCAGCTGGCAGTCTAGGCCAGGGCGGTCCGGGGAGCTGTTTTTT

clone_size: .
v_call: TRBV5-1
j_call: TRBJ2-7
d_call: .
cdr3_aa: CASSSSLGGIYEQYF
cdr3_nt: TGCGCCAGCAGCTCCAGCCTGGGGGGTATCTACGAGCAGTACTTC

clone_size: .
v_call: TRBV2
j_call: TRBJ2-7
d_call: .
cdr3_aa: CASSEMTRYEQYF
cdr3_nt: TGTGCCAGCAGTGAGATGACTAGGTACGAGCAGTACTTC

clone_size: .
v_call: TRBV20-1
j_call: TRBJ1-1
d_call: .
cdr3_aa: CSAAGGRATFF
cdr3_nt: TGCAGTGCCGCGGGGGGCAGAGCGACTTTCTTT

clone_size: .
v_call: TRBV29-1
j_call: TRBJ1-2
d_call: .
cdr3_aa: CSVEGGSGYTF
cdr3_nt: TGCAGCGTTGAGGGGGGGAGTGGCTACACCTTC

clone_size: .
v_call: TRBV30
j_call: TRBJ2-7
d_call: TRBD1
cdr3_aa: CAWNLQGGEQYF
cdr3_nt: TGTGCCTGGAATTTACAGGGGGGCGAGCAGTACTTC

clone_size: .
v_call: TRBV28
j_call: TRBJ2-3
d_call: TRBD1
cdr3_aa: CASSTDRTADTQYF
cdr3_nt: TGTGCCAGCAGTACGGACAGGACGGCAGATACGCAGTATTTT

clone_size: .
v_call: TRBV7-8
j_call: TRBJ1-2
d_call: .
cdr3_aa: CASSGREGIYGYTF
cdr3_nt: TGTGCCAGCAGCGGCAGGGAAGGGATCTATGGCTACACCTTC

clone_size: .
v_call: TRBV7-8
j_call: TRBJ2-7
d_call: .
cdr3_aa: CASSLRGGSVGPLEQYF
cdr3_nt: TGTGCCAGCAGCTTAAGGGGTGGGTCAGTCGGGCCCCTCGAGCAGTACTTC

clone_size: .
v_call: TRBV2
j_call: TRBJ2-7
d_call: .
cdr3_aa: CASMLFLGGEQYF
cdr3_nt: TGTGCCAGCATGCTCTTCTTGGGGGGCGAGCAGTACTTC

clone_size: .
v_call: TRBV5-4
j_call: TRBJ2-5
d_call: TRBD2
cdr3_aa: CASSFGGSKGETQYF
cdr3_nt: TGTGCCAGCAGCTTCGGCGGGAGCAAAGGAGAGACCCAGTACTTC

clone_size: .
v_call: TRBV29-1
j_call: TRBJ1-3
d_call: .
cdr3_aa: CSVVEGASGNTIYF
cdr3_nt: TGCAGCGTTGTCGAGGGAGCTTCTGGAAACACCATATATTTT

clone_size: .
v_call: TRBV5-1
j_call: TRBJ2-3
d_call: .
cdr3_aa: CASSITGDTQYF
cdr3_nt: TGCGCCAGCAGCATTACAGGGGATACGCAGTATTTT

clone_size: .
v_call: TRBV4-2
j_call: TRBJ2-3
d_call: .
cdr3_aa: CASSFAGQTDTQYF
cdr3_nt: TGTGCCAGCAGCTTTGCGGGCCAGACAGATACGCAGTATTTT

clone_size: few
v_call: TRBV7-2
j_call: TRBJ2-3
d_call: .
cdr3_aa: CASSHSRREFVADTQYF
cdr3_nt: TGTGCCAGCAGCCACTCACGGAGGGAGTTTGTCGCAGATACGCAGTATTTT

clone_size: .
v_call: TRBV18
j_call: TRBJ2-3
d_call: TRBD2
cdr3_aa: CASSPASGRDTQYF
cdr3_nt: TGTGCCAGCTCACCGGCTAGCGGGAGGGATACGCAGTATTTT

clone_size: .
v_call: TRBV28
j_call: TRBJ2-2
d_call: TRBD2
cdr3_aa: CASSPTGRGGTGELFF
cdr3_nt: TGTGCCAGCAGTCCCACCGGGCGGGGGGGGACCGGGGAGCTGTTTTTT

clone_size: .
v_call: TRBV28
j_call: TRBJ2-7
d_call: TRBD1
cdr3_aa: CALQGANHEQYF
cdr3_nt: TGTGCCCTACAGGGGGCGAACCACGAGCAGTACTTC

clone_size: .
v_call: TRBV7-9
j_call: TRBJ1-3
d_call: .
cdr3_aa: CASSSRGFRGNTIYF
cdr3_nt: TGTGCCAGCAGCTCCAGGGGCTTTAGAGGAAACACCATATATTTT

clone_size: .
v_call: TRBV10-3
j_call: TRBJ1-1
d_call: TRBD1
cdr3_aa: CATIGTGGRNTEAFF
cdr3_nt: TGTGCCACTATTGGGACAGGGGGAAGGAACACTGAAGCTTTCTTT

clone_size: .
v_call: TRBV9
j_call: TRBJ2-1
d_call: TRBD1
cdr3_aa: CASSVDPGQRFSYNEQFF
cdr3_nt: TGTGCCAGCAGCGTAGACCCGGGACAGAGGTTCTCCTACAATGAGCAGTTCTTC

clone_size: .
v_call: TRBV7-9
j_call: TRBJ2-7
d_call: .
cdr3_aa: CASRPDRSYEQYF
cdr3_nt: TGTGCCAGCAGACCGGACAGATCCTACGAGCAGTACTTC

clone_size: few
v_call: TRBV19
j_call: TRBJ2-5
d_call: TRBD2
cdr3_aa: CASSIGTSWRQETQYF
cdr3_nt: TGTGCCAGTAGTATCGGGACTAGCTGGCGCCAAGAGACCCAGTACTTC

clone_size: .
v_call: TRBV6-5
j_call: TRBJ2-2
d_call: TRBD1
cdr3_aa: CASSYTDRGVTGELFF
cdr3_nt: TGTGCCAGCAGTTACACTGACAGGGGGGTCACCGGGGAGCTGTTTTTT

clone_size: once
v_call: TRBV4-2
j_call: TRBJ1-2
d_call: .
cdr3_aa: CASSQALSGDWGGYTF
cdr3_nt: TGTGCCAGCAGCCAAGCTTTATCGGGGGATTGGGGTGGCTACACCTTC

clone_size: .
v_call: TRBV30
j_call: TRBJ2-1
d_call: TRBD2
cdr3_aa: CAWSGLTSGEQFF
cdr3_nt: TGTGCCTGGAGTGGATTGACTAGCGGGGAGCAGTTCTTC

clone_size: .
v_call: TRBV2
j_call: TRBJ2-7
d_call: TRBD1
cdr3_aa: CASLRGQGYEQYF
cdr3_nt: TGTGCCAGCCTTCGAGGACAGGGGTACGAGCAGTACTTC

clone_size: .
v_call: TRBV7-9
j_call: TRBJ2-1
d_call: TRBD2
cdr3_aa: CASSPRGLAENEQFF
cdr3_nt: TGTGCCAGCAGCCCCCGGGGACTAGCGGAGAATGAGCAGTTCTTC

clone_size: .
v_call: TRBV16
j_call: TRBJ2-7
d_call: .
cdr3_aa: CASSPLYEQYF
cdr3_nt: TGTGCCAGCAGCCCACTCTACGAGCAGTACTTC

clone_size: .
v_call: TRBV7-9
j_call: TRBJ1-1
d_call: .
cdr3_aa: CASSSRGMNTEAFF
cdr3_nt: TGTGCCAGCAGCTCCAGGGGAATGAACACTGAAGCTTTCTTT

clone_size: .
v_call: TRBV2
j_call: TRBJ2-3
d_call: TRBD2
cdr3_aa: CASSPGTSATADTQYF
cdr3_nt: TGTGCCAGCAGCCCCGGGACTAGCGCAACCGCAGATACGCAGTATTTT

clone_size: .
v_call: TRBV15
j_call: TRBJ2-7
d_call: TRBD2
cdr3_aa: CATSRESSGASYEQYF
cdr3_nt: TGTGCCACCAGCAGAGAATCTAGCGGTGCATCCTACGAGCAGTACTTC